The rows below give T cell receptor beta chains drawn from one sample of a study of blood T cell repertoires in COVID-19. Measured with immunoSEQ multiplex PCR; TCRdb has only the in-frame clones, and not every one. This sample has fewer than 200,000 clones, with around 74% found just once. The sample consisted of peripheral blood. The origin of the receptors is a woman older than 75 with acute or convalescent COVID-19. Both conserved end residues are part of each CDR3. The order of the fields is D gene, J gene, V gene, clone size, CDR3 DNA, CDR3 protein. A D gene is named only where the DNA matches it firmly. The listing skips clone size in some rows; elsewhere it reads once, few, many or a size class.

D: NA; J: TRBJ1-2; V: TRBV28; size: NA; DNA: TGTGCCAGCAGTCGACAGACCGGCTACACCTTC; CDR3: CASSRQTGYTF
D: TRBD1; J: TRBJ1-2; V: TRBV6-5; size: NA; DNA: TGTGCCAGCTTATCCGGGACAGGGCAACAAGGCTACACCTTC; CDR3: CASLSGTGQQGYTF
D: TRBD1; J: TRBJ1-3; V: TRBV19; size: NA; DNA: TGTGCCAGTAGTAGCCACAGGGGAATGAACTCTGGAAACACCATATATTTT; CDR3: CASSSHRGMNSGNTIYF
D: TRBD2; J: TRBJ2-3; V: TRBV3-1/TRBV3-2; size: NA; DNA: TGTGCCAGCAGCCCGCCTGGGAGGGACACAGATACGCAGTATTTT; CDR3: CASSPPGRDTDTQYF
D: NA; J: TRBJ2-2; V: TRBV27; size: NA; DNA: TGTGCCAGCAGTTTAAAGGGGATCCCCGGGGAGCTGTTTTTT; CDR3: CASSLKGIPGELFF
D: NA; J: TRBJ2-3; V: TRBV4-3; size: NA; DNA: TGCGCCAGCAGTTCAGGAGGAAGAGGAGATACGCAGTATTTT; CDR3: CASSSGGRGDTQYF
D: NA; J: TRBJ2-3; V: TRBV4-2; size: NA; DNA: TGTGCCAGCAGCCGCAAGAGAGGTTACGGAGATACGCAGTATTTT; CDR3: CASSRKRGYGDTQYF
D: NA; J: TRBJ1-5; V: TRBV5-1; size: NA; DNA: TGCGCCAGCAGCTTGGTGGCAGGAGGGCAGCCCCAGCATTTT; CDR3: CASSLVAGGQPQHF
D: TRBD1; J: TRBJ2-2; V: TRBV7-3; size: NA; DNA: TGTGCCAGCAGTCGACGACAGGGCACCGGGGAGCTGTTTTTT; CDR3: CASSRRQGTGELFF
D: NA; J: TRBJ1-5; V: TRBV30; size: NA; DNA: TGTGCCTGGGCGACCGGGGGAGTACAGCCCCAGCATTTT; CDR3: CAWATGGVQPQHF
D: NA; J: TRBJ1-1; V: TRBV5-4; size: NA; DNA: TGTGCCAGCAGCTGGGACAAGAACACTGAAGCTTTCTTT; CDR3: CASSWDKNTEAFF
D: TRBD2; J: TRBJ2-7; V: TRBV2; size: NA; DNA: TGTGCCAGCAATCCCCCGAGCGGGGGTCGCTACGAGCAGTACTTC; CDR3: CASNPPSGGRYEQYF
D: TRBD2; J: TRBJ2-3; V: TRBV3-1/TRBV3-2; size: few; DNA: TGTGCCAGCAGCCACGGTATGGGGCGGGGGGGCCGCACAGATACGCAGTATTTT; CDR3: CASSHGMGRGGRTDTQYF
D: NA; J: TRBJ2-2; V: TRBV5-1; size: NA; DNA: TGCGCCAGCGAAACAGCTCCGAACACCGGGGAGCTGTTTTTT; CDR3: CASETAPNTGELFF